This TCR beta chain stems from a study of blood T cell repertoires in COVID-19. As for the study in general: Specimens from acute and convalescent COVID-19 originated in the United States, Italy and Spain. PBMCs, B-cell-depleted T cells, or T cells were the source of the cDNA or gDNA that made up the material.

Sequencing was performed with immunoSEQ multiplex PCR; in TCRdb, only in-frame clones are kept and a portion is missing. The table includes about 57,000 clones, around 80% detected once. The V end lost 0 bases, the J end lost 1 base, and 12 bases lay between the germline ends. This CDR3 has 16 residues. The germline V gene has CDR1 KGHSH and CDR2 LQKENI. This receptor was identified in a woman aged 60 to 75 with acute or convalescent COVID-19. The rearrangement uses TRBV18 and TRBJ2-5; possibly TRBD1 for D (5 bases). Material: peripheral blood. The CDR3, as DNA: TGTGCCAGCTCACCACCGGGGCAGGAGACCCAAGAGACCCAGTACTTC. This translates into CASSPPGQETQETQYF.